This is a list of T cell receptor beta chains from one sample in a study of blood T cell repertoires in COVID-19. Sequenced by immunoSEQ multiplex PCR; TCRdb stores in-frame clones only, minus some. Of over 150,000 clones listed, roughly 80% are singletons. The sample comprised peripheral blood. These receptors all come from a human donor in a cohort sampled during active COVID-19. Both conserved end residues are part of each CDR3. D genes are given only for firm matches. The size field is filled for only some rows; it gives once, few, many or a size class.

d_call clone_size j_call v_call cdr3_nt cdr3_aa
TRBD1 . TRBJ1-2 TRBV15 TGTGCCACCAGCAGAAGAGACAGGGGGCGCTATGGCTACACCTTC CATSRRDRGRYGYTF
. . TRBJ2-7 TRBV12-3/TRBV12-4 TGTGCCAGCAGTTTGAGGAGGGGGCATGAGCAGTACTTC CASSLRRGHEQYF
. . TRBJ2-1 TRBV15 TGTGCCACCAGCAGAGATGGTGGGCGGGGAGACTCCTACAATGAGCAGTTCTTC CATSRDGGRGDSYNEQFF
. . TRBJ2-2 TRBV18 TGTGCCAGCTCACCGAGGATTAGACAGGATAACACCGGGGAGCTGTTTTTT CASSPRIRQDNTGELFF
TRBD1 . TRBJ1-1 TRBV2 TGTGCCAGCAGATCAAACAGGGGAGAGACTGAAGCTTTCTTT CASRSNRGETEAFF
. . TRBJ1-1 TRBV4-1 TGCGCCAGCAGCCAAGTTTCTGGAGGGGATGAGAAGAACACTGAAGCTTTCTTT CASSQVSGGDEKNTEAFF
. . TRBJ1-6 TRBV10-3 TGTGCCATCAGTGAGACCGGACTTAATAATTCACCCCTCCACTTT CAISETGLNNSPLHF
. . TRBJ1-1 TRBV7-9 TGTGCCAGCAGCTTCGGTAACACTGAAGCTTTCTTT CASSFGNTEAFF
TRBD2 . TRBJ2-7 TRBV10-3 TGTGCCATCGGTGGGGCTAGCGGCGAGCAGTACTTC CAIGGASGEQYF
TRBD2 . TRBJ2-7 TRBV19 TGTGCCTCTAGGGGAGGGCTCTACGAGCAGTACTTC CASRGGLYEQYF
TRBD1 . TRBJ1-5 TRBV6-5 TGTGCCAGCAGGGGGACAGGGGGACGCTATCAGCCCCAGCATTTT CASRGTGGRYQPQHF
TRBD1 . TRBJ1-5 TRBV7-9 TGTGCCAGCAGCTTAGCCGGGGACAGGGGGTCAGGTCAGCCCCAGCATTTT CASSLAGDRGSGQPQHF
TRBD2 . TRBJ2-1 TRBV10-3 TGTGCCATCACCTCGACTAGCGGGGGGACGAATGAGCAGTTCTTC CAITSTSGGTNEQFF
TRBD2 . TRBJ2-7 TRBV11-2 TGTGCCAGCAGCTTGACTAGCGGGGGGACCTACGAGCAGTACTTC CASSLTSGGTYEQYF
. . TRBJ2-1 TRBV6-6 TGTGCCAGCAGTTACTCGGCAGTATACAATGAGCAGTTCTTC CASSYSAVYNEQFF
TRBD1 . TRBJ1-5 TRBV29-1 TGCAGCGTCAGACAGGGGGCCCAGCCCCAGCATTTT CSVRQGAQPQHF
. . TRBJ2-7 TRBV4-1 TGCGCCAGCAGCCAAGGAAGGTCGGGTTCGTTCATTTACGAGCAGTACTTC CASSQGRSGSFIYEQYF
. once TRBJ2-1 TRBV9 TGTGCCAGCAGCGTGGGCCTTTCGCGCTCCTACAATGAGCAGTTCTTC CASSVGLSRSYNEQFF
TRBD1 . TRBJ2-7 TRBV29-1 TGCAGCGTTTTCACAGGGGTCGAGCAGTACTTC CSVFTGVEQYF